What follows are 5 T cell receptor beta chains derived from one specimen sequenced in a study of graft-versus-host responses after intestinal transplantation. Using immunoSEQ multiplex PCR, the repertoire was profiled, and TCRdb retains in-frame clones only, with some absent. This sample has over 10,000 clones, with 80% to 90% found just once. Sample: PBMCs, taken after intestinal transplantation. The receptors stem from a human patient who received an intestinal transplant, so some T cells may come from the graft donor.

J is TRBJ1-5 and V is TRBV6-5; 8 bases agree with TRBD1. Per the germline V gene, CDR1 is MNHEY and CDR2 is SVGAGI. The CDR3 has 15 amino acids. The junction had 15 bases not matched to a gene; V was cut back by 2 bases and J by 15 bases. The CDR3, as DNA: TGTGCCAGCAGTTACGCGCTCGATGGGGCAGGGGGCAGGCATTTT. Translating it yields CASSYALDGAGGRHF.

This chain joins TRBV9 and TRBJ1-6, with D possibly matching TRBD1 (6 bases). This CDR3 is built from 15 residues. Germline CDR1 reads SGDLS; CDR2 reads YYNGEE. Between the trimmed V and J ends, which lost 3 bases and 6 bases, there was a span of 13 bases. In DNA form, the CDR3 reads TGTGCCAGCAGCGGAATTGGACAGCTTAATTCACCCCTCCACTTT. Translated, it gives CASSGIGQLNSPLHF.

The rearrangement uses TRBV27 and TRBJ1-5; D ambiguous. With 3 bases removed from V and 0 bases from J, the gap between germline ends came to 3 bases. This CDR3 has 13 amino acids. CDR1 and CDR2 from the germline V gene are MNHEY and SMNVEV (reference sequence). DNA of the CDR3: TGTGCCAGCAGTTTCTATAGCAATCAGCCCCAGCATTTT. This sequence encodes CASSFYSNQPQHF.

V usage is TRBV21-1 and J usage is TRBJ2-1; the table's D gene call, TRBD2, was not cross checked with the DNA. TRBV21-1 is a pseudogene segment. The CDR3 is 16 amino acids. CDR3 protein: CASSAQAGPGYNEQFF. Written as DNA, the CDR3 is TGTGCCAGCAGCGCGCAGGCTGGTCCGGGGTACAATGAGCAGTTCTTC.

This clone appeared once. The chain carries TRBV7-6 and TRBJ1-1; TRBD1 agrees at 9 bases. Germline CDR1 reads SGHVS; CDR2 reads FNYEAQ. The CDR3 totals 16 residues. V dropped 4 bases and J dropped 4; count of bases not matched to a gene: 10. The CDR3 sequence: CASSYNTGGVATEAFF. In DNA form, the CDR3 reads TGTGCCAGCAGCTACAACACAGGGGGCGTTGCCACTGAAGCTTTCTTT.